This T cell receptor beta chain is from a study of T cells in Graves' hyperthyroidism and ophthalmopathy. Patients were aged 18 to 65, had disease duration under 2 months, and had newly diagnosed hyperthyroidism. As to this clonotype: As yet, its antigen is unknown.

Study outcomes and limitations: Most thyroid clonotypes expanded above 0.001 appeared in blood too. A 13 V-J signature model discriminated ophthalmopathy versus stable hyperthyroidism.

CDR3 length: 15 amino acids. The germline V gene has CDR1 SGDLS and CDR2 YYNGEE. Trimming left V 4 bases short and J 4 bases short, with 15 bases between. RNA transcripts provided the source from which TCR beta CDR3 regions were amplified. HTBI primers were the set used in a first-round RT-PCR of the TCR CDR3. A single record per CDR3 protein comes from TCRdb applying MiXCR to the multiplex PCR reads. In the table there are approximately 870,000 distinct CDR3 sequences, 38% of which are singletons. The sample consisted of blood. This clonotype was obtained from a man between 18 and 29 years old with Graves' hyperthyroidism. The chain joins TRBV9 to TRBJ1-3; D is possibly TRBD1 (6 bases). In DNA form, the CDR3 reads TGTGCCAGCAGCAGCTCATGGACAGCCGGAAACACCATATATTTT. Residues: CASSSSWTAGNTIYF.